There are a few counts of the clone carrying this T cell receptor (beta chain). This entry belongs to a study of chemoradiotherapy in HPV16-positive cancers. With V trimmed by 5 bases and J by 0 bases, 1 base remained unmatched. The CDR3 length is 14 residues. Per germline, CDR1 MNHEY and CDR2 SVGAGI. Generated by immunoSEQ multiplex PCR, the TCRdb table keeps only in-frame clones and is missing some. The sample contains about 3,500 clones, over 70% of which appear only once. Sequencing used tumor tissue, obtained from a patient who underwent chemoradiotherapy. This TCR derives from a human donor with HPV-associated anogenital cancer. The chain uses TRBV6-5 and TRBJ2-7; 10 bases match TRBD2. DNA for the CDR3: TGTGCCAGCAGTGCTAGCGGGAGCTCCTACGAGCAGTACTTC. Protein sequence: CASSASGSSYEQYF.